Given below is one T cell receptor (beta chain) in context. Its antigen specificity is not known. Nothing much larger sits one base from this clone, and base qualities are not available. Library construction relied on the immunoSEQ multiplex PCR assay. TCRdb retrieved this table from immuneACCESS and kept in-frame rearrangements only. Not all clones are present; in checked studies, unresolved V genes account for under half, and no reason is known for the remainder. The sample contains approximately 97,000 clones, 90% of them found a single time. Roughly 0.77% of the sample goes to the ten largest clones. This sample is drawn from a study of T cell changes during pregnancy in multiple sclerosis (dated by TCRdb to between 2018 and 2021). General notes on the study: In women with multiple sclerosis, the researchers looked at how the T cell repertoire shifted as pregnancy progressed.

A distance of 11 bases separates the germline ends of V and J, which lose 4 bases and 1 base respectively. The germline V gene sets CDR1 to MDHEN and CDR2 to SYDVKM. The CDR3 numbers 14 residues from cysteine through phenylalanine. Only the CDR3 portion is preserved as DNA: 42 bases, with reading frame beginning at the first base. Material: peripheral blood, obtained in the second trimester of pregnancy. This TCR derives from a female donor in good health, enrolled as a control in a pregnancy study. The chain couples TRBV28 to TRBJ2-7; D gene: possibly TRBD1, on 5 matching bases. The CDR3 region has the sequence CASSWSQGSYEQYF. At the DNA level, the sequence is TGTGCCAGCAGTTGGAGTCAGGGATCCTACGAGCAGTACTTC.